The source of this T cell receptor (beta chain) is a study of shared clonotypes between healthy human individuals. General study points: Represented diversity (both genetic and exposure-history) was limited by the small number of donors. For sorted subsets, rarefaction showed incomplete sequencing despite large depth.

Germline lookup yields CDR1 LNHNV and CDR2 YYDKDF (reference sequence). The CDR3 is 16 residues long. The germline V and J ends were trimmed by 0 bases and 0 bases, with 11 bases remaining between them. On this clone itself: The antigen remains undetermined.

Terminally differentiated effector memory CD45RA+ cells were excluded from the naive CD8 cells, which were CD45RO-negative and positively selected for CCR7. This table comes from immunoSEQ multiplex PCR, and its TCRdb copy is limited to in-frame clones, with some not included. The sample contains under 1 million clones, approximately 97% of which appear only once. The sequenced sample consisted of naive CD8+ T cells sorted from blood. The V and J genes are TRBV15 and TRBJ1-1; no firm D call. The sequence was collected from a man between 25 and 39 years old in good health. CDR3 nucleotides: TGTGCCACCAGCAGAGATAGACATATCATGAACACTGAAGCTTTCTTT. Residues: CATSRDRHIMNTEAFF.